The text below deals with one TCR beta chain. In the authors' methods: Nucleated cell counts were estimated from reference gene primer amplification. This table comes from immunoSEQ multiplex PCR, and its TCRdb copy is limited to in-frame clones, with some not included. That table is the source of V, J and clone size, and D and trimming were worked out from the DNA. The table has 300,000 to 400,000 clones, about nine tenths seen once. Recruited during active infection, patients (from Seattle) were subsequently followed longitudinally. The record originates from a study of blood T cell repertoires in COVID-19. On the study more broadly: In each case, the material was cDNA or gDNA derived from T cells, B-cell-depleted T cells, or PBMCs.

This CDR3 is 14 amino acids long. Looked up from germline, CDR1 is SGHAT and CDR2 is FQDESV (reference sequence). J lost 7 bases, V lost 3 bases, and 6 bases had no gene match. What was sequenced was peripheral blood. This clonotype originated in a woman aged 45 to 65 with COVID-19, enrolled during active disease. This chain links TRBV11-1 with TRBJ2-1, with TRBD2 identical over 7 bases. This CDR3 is CASSLPQLANEQFF. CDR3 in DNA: TGTGCCAGCAGCTTGCCCCAACTAGCGAATGAGCAGTTCTTC.